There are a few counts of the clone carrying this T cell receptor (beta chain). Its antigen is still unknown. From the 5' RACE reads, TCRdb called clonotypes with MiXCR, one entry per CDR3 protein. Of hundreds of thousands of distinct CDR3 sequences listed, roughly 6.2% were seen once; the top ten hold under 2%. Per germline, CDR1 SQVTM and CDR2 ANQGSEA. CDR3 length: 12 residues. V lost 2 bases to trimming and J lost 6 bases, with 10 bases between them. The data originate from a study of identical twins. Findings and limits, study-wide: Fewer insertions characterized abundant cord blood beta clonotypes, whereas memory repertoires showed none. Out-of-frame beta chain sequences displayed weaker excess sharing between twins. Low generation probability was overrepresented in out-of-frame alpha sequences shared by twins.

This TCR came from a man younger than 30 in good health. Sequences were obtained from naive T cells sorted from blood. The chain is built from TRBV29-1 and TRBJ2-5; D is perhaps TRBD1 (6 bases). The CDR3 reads CSVEQGSQTQYF. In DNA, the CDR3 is TGCAGCGTTGAACAGGGGAGTCAGACCCAGTACTTC.